Described below is a single TCR beta chain sequence and its context. One end of the junction varies from germline; a read error may be responsible. TCRdb's table, derived via immunoSEQ multiplex PCR, lists solely in-frame clones and lacks some. The profile shows about 51,000 clones, about 92% of them singletons. The sample belongs to a study of T cell changes during pregnancy in multiple sclerosis. The germline V gene encodes CDR1 SEHNR and CDR2 FQNEAQ (reference sequence). This CDR3 is 15 amino acids long. The sequence was obtained from a female donor with multiple sclerosis, enrolled in a pregnancy study. The specimen was peripheral blood, collected in the second trimester of pregnancy. This chain links TRBV7-9 with TRBJ2-7; 9 nucleotides agree with TRBD2. The DNA of the CDR3 is TGTGCCAGCAGCGTAGCAGCGGGAGGAACCTACGAGCAGTACTTC. Its translation: CASSVAAGGTYEQYF. The full variable domain, completed using reference TRBV7-9 and TRBJ2-7, is DTGVSQNPRHKITKRGQNVTFRCDPISEHNRLYWYRQTLGQGPEFLTYFQNEAQLEKSRLLSDRFSAERPKGSFSTLEIQRTEQGDSAMYLCASSVAAGGTYEQYFGPGTRLTVT.